This T cell receptor (beta chain) was captured in a study of cytomegalovirus exposure and HLA in healthy donors. Study results and limitations: Among the sequence variants, a highly shared cluster was likely an artifact of sequencing. Researchers counted 164 TCR beta chains as cytomegalovirus-associated. Later genetic work tied a missense DCLRE1C variant to beta-chain V and J trimming.

Trimming removed 2 bases at V and 1 base at J, with 26 bases between. Germline values: CDR1 GTSNPN, CDR2 SVGIG (reference sequence). There are 19 residues in the CDR3. The PCR ran on 60 Vbeta and 13 Jbeta primers. The data were produced by immunoSEQ multiplex PCR, yet TCRdb's version contains in-frame clones alone and is incomplete. Seen here are about 160,000 clones, roughly 80% observed once, and the top ten hold about 2.4%. As concerns this clone: Its antigen is undetermined.

All donors participated as healthy donors of bone marrow. Sequenced sample: PBMCs. The receptor's source is a male donor in good health and CMV-seronegative. The gene calls are TRBV30 and TRBJ1-1; D possibly corresponds to TRBD1 (6 bases). The CDR3 DNA reads TGTGCCTGGAGTCCCCGACCCACCGGACAGTTTCGTGAGAACACTGAAGCTTTCTTT. Amino acid sequence: CAWSPRPTGQFRENTEAFF. The variable domain in full, completed from reference TRBV30 and TRBJ1-1, reads SQTIHQWPATLVQPVGSPLSLECTVEGTSNPNLYWYRQAAGRGLQLLFYSVGIGQISSEVPQNLSASRPQDRQFILSSKKLLLSDSGFYLCAWSPRPTGQFRENTEAFFGQGTRLTVV.